This entry is about one T cell receptor (beta chain). What it binds is unknown. This record comes from a study of monozygotic twins with cystic fibrosis. The study, taken as a whole, reports: Median Simpson clonality of roughly 0.01 suggested naive T cells predominated. Monozygotic CF twins shared more identical nucleotide clonotypes than unrelated patients.

Clones were sequenced by immunoSEQ multiplex PCR, and TCRdb holds only the in-frame ones, with some missing. The table includes 30,000 or so clones, more than 55% detected once. Trimming left V 4 bases short and J 3 bases short, with 13 bases between. The CDR3 spans 14 residues. In germline, CDR1 is SGHRS, CDR2 YFSETQ. This receptor was identified in a girl between 5 and 17 years old with cystic fibrosis. The sequenced sample consisted of blood. This chain connects TRBV5-1 to TRBJ1-2; no firm D call. CDR3 region: CASSPTGWDYGYTF. In DNA form, the CDR3 reads TGCGCCAGCAGCCCGACGGGGTGGGACTATGGCTACACCTTC.